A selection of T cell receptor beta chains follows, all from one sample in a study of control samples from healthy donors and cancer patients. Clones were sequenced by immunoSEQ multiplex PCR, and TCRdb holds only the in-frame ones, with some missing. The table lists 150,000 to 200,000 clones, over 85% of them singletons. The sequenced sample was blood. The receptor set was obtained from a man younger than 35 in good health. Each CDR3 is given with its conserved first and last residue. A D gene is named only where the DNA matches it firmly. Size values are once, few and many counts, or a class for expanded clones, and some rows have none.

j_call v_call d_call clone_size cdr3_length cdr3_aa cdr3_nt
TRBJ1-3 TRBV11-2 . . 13 CASETGTGNTIYF TGTGCCAGCGAGACGGGAACTGGAAACACCATATATTTT
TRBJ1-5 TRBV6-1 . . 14 CASSEGGTNQPQHF TGTGCCAGCAGTGAAGGAGGAACCAATCAGCCCCAGCATTTT
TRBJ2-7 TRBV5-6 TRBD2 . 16 CASSPTPGLAFYEQYF TGTGCCAGCAGCCCAACGCCGGGACTAGCGTTCTACGAGCAGTACTTC
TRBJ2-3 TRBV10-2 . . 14 CASRGGHHTDTQYF TGCGCCAGCAGGGGTGGTCACCACACAGATACGCAGTATTTT
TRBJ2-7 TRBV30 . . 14 CAWSVVLGMVEQYF TGTGCCTGGAGTGTAGTACTAGGGATGGTCGAGCAGTACTTC
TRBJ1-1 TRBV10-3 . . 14 CAISATGRDTEAFF TGTGCCATCAGTGCTACAGGGAGAGATACTGAAGCTTTCTTT
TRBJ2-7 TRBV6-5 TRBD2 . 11 CASGGVGEQYF TGTGCCAGCGGGGGGGTAGGCGAGCAGTACTTC
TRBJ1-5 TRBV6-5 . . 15 CASSPGTGSSQPQHF TGTGCCAGCAGCCCAGGTACGGGATCCAGCCAGCCCCAGCATTTT
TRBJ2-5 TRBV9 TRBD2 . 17 CASSAAGLAGSTGTQYF TGTGCCAGCAGCGCCGCCGGACTAGCGGGGTCCACGGGGACCCAGTACTTC
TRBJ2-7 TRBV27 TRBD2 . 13 CASSLGRGYEQYF TGTGCCAGCAGTTTAGGGAGGGGTTACGAGCAGTACTTC
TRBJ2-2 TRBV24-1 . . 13 CATSRPNTGELFF TGTGCCACCAGTCGTCCGAACACCGGGGAGCTGTTTTTT
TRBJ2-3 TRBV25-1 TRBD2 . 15 CASSDWAGETDTQYF TGTGCCAGCAGTGACTGGGCGGGGGAAACAGATACGCAGTATTTT
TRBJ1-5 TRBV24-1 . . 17 CATSDLIVRRGFQPQHF TGTGCCACCAGTGATTTGATTGTCAGGCGAGGGTTTCAGCCCCAGCATTTT
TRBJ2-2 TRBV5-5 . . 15 CASSLDPINTGELFF TGTGCCAGCAGCTTGGACCCAATTAACACCGGGGAGCTGTTTTTT
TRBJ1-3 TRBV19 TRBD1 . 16 CASNSPSGQNGNTIYF TGTGCCAGTAACTCTCCCTCGGGACAGAATGGAAACACCATATATTTT
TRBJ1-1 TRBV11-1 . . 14 CASSLEQLNTEAFF TGTGCCAGCAGCTTAGAGCAGCTGAACACTGAAGCTTTCTTT
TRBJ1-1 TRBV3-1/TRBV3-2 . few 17 CASSQLWVQSKPAEAFF TGTGCCAGCAGCCAACTGTGGGTTCAGAGTAAACCGGCTGAAGCTTTCTTT
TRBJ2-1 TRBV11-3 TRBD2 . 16 CASSTRSGGEYNEQFF TGTGCCAGCAGCACGCGGAGCGGGGGGGAATACAATGAGCAGTTCTTC
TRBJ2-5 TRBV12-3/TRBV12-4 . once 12 CASSFKGETQYF TGTGCCAGCAGTTTCAAGGGGGAGACCCAGTACTTC
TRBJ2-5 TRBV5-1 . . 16 CASSLAVGWGEETQYF TGCGCCAGCAGCTTGGCCGTTGGGTGGGGAGAAGAGACCCAGTACTTC
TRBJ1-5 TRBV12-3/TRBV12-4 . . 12 CASSPITGSQHF TGTGCCAGCAGTCCTATTACAGGGTCCCAGCATTTT
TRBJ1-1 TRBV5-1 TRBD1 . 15 CASSPHTGDRGEAFF TGCGCCAGCAGCCCCCATACCGGGGACAGGGGTGAAGCTTTCTTT
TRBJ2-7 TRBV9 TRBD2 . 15 CASSVAGSGPTEQYF TGTGCCAGCAGCGTAGCAGGTAGCGGGCCCACCGAGCAGTACTTC
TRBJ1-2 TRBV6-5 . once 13 CASKAGSGYGYTF TGTGCCTCCAAGGCGGGTTCGGGCTATGGCTACACCTTC
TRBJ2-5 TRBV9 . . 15 CASSAPAGGQETQYF TGTGCCAGCAGCGCGCCGGCCGGGGGTCAAGAGACCCAGTACTTC
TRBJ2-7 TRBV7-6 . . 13 CASSLGGRYEQYF TGTGCCAGCAGCTTGGGGGGTCGCTACGAGCAGTACTTC
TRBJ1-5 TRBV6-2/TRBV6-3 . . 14 CASSFPGGGQSQHF TGTGCCAGCAGTTTCCCCGGGGGGGGTCAGTCCCAGCATTTT
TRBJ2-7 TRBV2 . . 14 CASSAQGLAYEQYF TGTGCCAGCAGTGCTCAGGGGCTAGCTTACGAGCAGTACTTC
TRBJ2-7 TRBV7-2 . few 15 CASSSVSEGGDEQYF TGTGCCAGCAGCTCCGTCAGCGAGGGCGGGGACGAGCAGTACTTC
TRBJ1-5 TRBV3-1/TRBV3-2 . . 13 CASSRRGARPQHF TGTGCCAGCAGCCGACGGGGCGCTCGGCCCCAGCATTTT
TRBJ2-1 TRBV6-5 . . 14 CASSRDNSYNEQFF TGTGCCAGCAGCCGGGACAATTCCTACAATGAGCAGTTCTTC
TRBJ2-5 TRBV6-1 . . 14 CASSEGGTQETQYF TGTGCCAGCAGTGAAGGTGGGACCCAAGAGACCCAGTACTTC
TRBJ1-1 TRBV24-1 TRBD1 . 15 CATSDPRQGEAEAFF TGTGCCACCAGTGATCCCCGACAGGGTGAGGCTGAAGCTTTCTTT
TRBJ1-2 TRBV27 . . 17 CASSSREGREGAYGYTF TGTGCCAGCAGTTCTCGGGAGGGGAGGGAAGGGGCCTATGGCTACACCTTC
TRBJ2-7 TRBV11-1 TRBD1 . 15 CASSSRDRVYDEQYF TGTGCCAGCAGCTCACGGGACAGGGTTTATGACGAGCAGTACTTC
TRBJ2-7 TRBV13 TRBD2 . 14 CASSSPTGGYEQYF TGTGCCAGCAGCTCCCCCACGGGGGGCTACGAGCAGTACTTC
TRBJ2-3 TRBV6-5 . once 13 CASRKGSTDTQYF TGTGCCAGCAGGAAAGGGTCTACCGATACGCAGTATTTT
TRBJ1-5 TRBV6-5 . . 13 CASSFGRDQPQHF TGTGCCAGCAGTTTCGGGCGAGATCAGCCCCAGCATTTT
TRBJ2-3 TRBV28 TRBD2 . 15 CASSLLAGGPDTQYF TGTGCCAGCAGTCTACTAGCGGGGGGGCCAGATACGCAGTATTTT
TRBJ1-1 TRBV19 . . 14 CASSIDAEYTEAFF TGTGCCAGTAGTATAGACGCAGAATACACTGAAGCTTTCTTT
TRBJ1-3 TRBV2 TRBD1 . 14 CASNDRDSGNTIYF TGTGCCAGCAACGACAGGGACTCTGGAAACACCATATATTTT
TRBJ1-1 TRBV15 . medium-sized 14 CATSILRGRSQAFF TGTGCCACCAGCATTCTTAGGGGTAGATCGCAAGCTTTCTTT
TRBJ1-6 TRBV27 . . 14 CASTTVGVDSPLHF TGTGCCAGCACAACAGTGGGGGTAGATTCACCCCTCCACTTT
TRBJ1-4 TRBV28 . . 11 CASSPGEKLFF TGTGCCAGCAGCCCGGGCGAAAAACTGTTTTTT
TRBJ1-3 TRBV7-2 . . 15 CASSFEGTNGNTIYF TGTGCCAGCAGCTTCGAGGGCACGAATGGAAACACCATATATTTT
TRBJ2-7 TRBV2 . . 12 CASRVDSYEQYF TGTGCCAGCAGGGTAGACAGCTACGAGCAGTACTTC
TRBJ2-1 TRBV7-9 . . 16 CASSLLKPLGGNEQFF TGTGCCAGCAGCTTACTTAAGCCCCTTGGGGGGAATGAGCAGTTCTTC
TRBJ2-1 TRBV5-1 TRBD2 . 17 CASSLVGGRGGRNEQFF TGCGCCAGCAGCTTGGTCGGTGGGCGGGGGGGCCGCAATGAGCAGTTCTTC
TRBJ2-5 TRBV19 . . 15 CASSIGSAPQETQYF TGTGCCAGTAGTATAGGGTCAGCACCCCAAGAGACCCAGTACTTC
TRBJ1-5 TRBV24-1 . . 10 CARGNQPQHF TGTGCCAGGGGCAATCAGCCCCAGCATTTT
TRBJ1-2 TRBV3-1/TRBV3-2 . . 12 CASSPYGGGYTF TGTGCCAGCAGCCCTTACGGTGGGGGCTACACCTTC
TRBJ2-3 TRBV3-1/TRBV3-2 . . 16 CASSHGGLRPADMQYF TGTGCCAGCAGCCATGGGGGGTTAAGGCCCGCGGATATGCAGTATTTT
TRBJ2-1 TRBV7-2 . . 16 CASSLNPGTLTKEQFF TGTGCCAGCAGCTTAAACCCCGGGACACTCACCAAGGAGCAGTTCTTC
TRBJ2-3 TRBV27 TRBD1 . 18 CASSHPGQGASLTDTQYF TGTGCCAGCAGCCATCCGGGACAGGGGGCTTCGTTGACAGATACGCAGTATTTT
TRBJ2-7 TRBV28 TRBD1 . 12 CASSTGENEQYF TGTGCCAGCAGCACAGGGGAGAACGAGCAGTACTTC
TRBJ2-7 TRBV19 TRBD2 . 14 CASRSGTSVNEQYF TGTGCCAGCAGATCCGGGACTAGCGTCAACGAGCAGTACTTC
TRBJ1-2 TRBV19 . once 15 CASSSTQGSGYGYTF TGTGCCAGTAGTTCAACGCAGGGTAGCGGCTATGGCTACACCTTC
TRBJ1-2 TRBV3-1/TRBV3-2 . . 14 CASSHLDSLYGYTF TGTGCCAGCAGCCACTTAGACAGCCTCTATGGCTACACCTTC
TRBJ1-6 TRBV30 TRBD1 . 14 CAWQFPRGNSPLHF TGTGCCTGGCAATTCCCCAGGGGGAATTCACCCCTCCACTTT
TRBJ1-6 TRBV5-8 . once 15 CASSKFYSYNSPLHF TGTGCCAGCAGCAAATTCTACTCCTATAATTCACCCCTCCACTTT